These 30 T cell receptor beta chains were all obtained from the same sample, sequenced in a study of cytomegalovirus exposure and HLA in healthy donors. The PCR employed 60 Vbeta primers together with 13 Jbeta primers. Only in-frame clones appear in the TCRdb table, and some are missing; sequencing was by immunoSEQ multiplex PCR. The sample contains about 55,000 clones, over 65% of which appear only once. The sequencing input was PBMCs. All receptors come from a man in his forties in good health and CMV-seropositive.

The table lists this clone with a few counts. V usage is TRBV25-1 and J usage is TRBJ1-1; 8 nucleotides align to TRBD1. The CDR3 runs to 14 residues. The V segment lost 7 bases and the J segment 6 bases; nucleotides outside the gene matches: 10. CDR1 and CDR2 (germline): MGHDK, SYGVNS. Here the CDR3 DNA reads TGTGCCAGCACTAAGACAGGGGTGAGGTCTGAAGCTTTCTTT. Translating it yields CASTKTGVRSEAFF.

Only a few counts were recorded for this clone. The rearrangement joins TRBV5-4 to TRBJ1-1; tentative D call: TRBD1 (5 bases). V lost 0 bases and J 0 bases, leaving 9 bases between the germline ends. The CDR3 loop spans 15 amino acids. CDR1 SGHNT and CDR2 YYREEE come from the germline V gene (reference sequence). CDR3 DNA: TGTGCCAGCAGCTTGGCGGGCAGGGTGAACACTGAAGCTTTCTTT. It codes for CASSLAGRVNTEAFF.

The chain employs TRBV11-2 and TRBJ1-6; unclear D gene. Germline V gene lookup returns CDR1 SGHAT and CDR2 FQNNGV. The CDR3 extends over 13 amino acids. Trimming took off 2 bases at V and 7 bases at J, with 6 bases between the two ends. CDR3 nucleotides: TGTGCCAGCAGCTTATCTCTCAATTCACCCCTCCACTTT. Amino acids: CASSLSLNSPLHF.

This rearrangement joins TRBV29-1 to TRBJ1-1; D not certain. The CDR3 runs 13 residues. V was clipped by 6 bases and J by 1 base, with 12 bases between them. CDR1 is SQVTM, CDR2 ANQGSEA, per germline. The CDR3 bases are TGCAGCGTCTTTCCCTCGGGGAACACTGAAGCTTTCTTT. This translates into CSVFPSGNTEAFF.

The chain has TRBV6-5 and TRBJ1-1, with TRBD1 identical over 7 bases. CDR3 length equals 16 residues. After removal of 2 bases from V and 0 bases from J, the junction contained 6 bases not matched to a gene. Germline CDR1 reads MNHEY; CDR2 reads SVGAGI. CDR3 protein: CASSYGSGQLNTEAFF. CDR3 coding DNA: TGTGCCAGCAGTTACGGCTCGGGACAGCTGAACACTGAAGCTTTCTTT.

The chain is built from TRBV30 and TRBJ1-1, with no clear D. The CDR3 is 14 amino acids. The germline V gene has CDR1 GTSNPN and CDR2 SVGIG (reference sequence). Trimming stripped 3 bases from V and 2 bases from J, with 13 bases between. CDR3 bases: TGTGCCTGGAGGGAACAGTTTCCCAACACTGAAGCTTTCTTT. It translates to CAWREQFPNTEAFF.

The chain has TRBV6-1 and TRBJ1-6; tentatively, D is TRBD1 (5 bases). V shed 2 bases and J shed 0 bases, with 11 bases lying between them. The CDR3 length is 17 residues. Germline V gives CDR1 MNHNS, CDR2 SASEGT. For the CDR3, the DNA is TGTGCCAGCAGTGAAAGGAGGGGTACCTCCTATAATTCACCCCTCCACTTT. Translation: CASSERRGTSYNSPLHF.

The genes are TRBV20-1 and TRBJ2-3, with D tentatively TRBD1 (5 bases). V was trimmed by 5 bases and J by 4 bases, leaving 7 bases between them. The CDR3 spans 11 residues. CDR1 and CDR2 (germline): DFQATT, SNEGSKA (reference sequence). The CDR3 loop reads CSASGPDTQYF. CDR3 bases: TGCAGTGCTTCAGGGCCAGATACGCAGTATTTT.

The chain employs TRBV5-4 and TRBJ1-1, with TRBD1 matching over 8 bases. Trimming took 4 bases from V and 7 from J; bases not matched to a gene: 12. This CDR3 has 15 residues. The germline CDR1 and CDR2 sequences are SGHNT and YYREEE (reference sequence). Here the CDR3 reads CASSQSPDRGGEAFF. DNA of the CDR3: TGTGCCAGCAGCCAATCGCCCGACAGGGGCGGTGAAGCTTTCTTT. The full variable domain, completed using reference TRBV5-4 and TRBJ1-1, is ETGVTQSPTHLIKTRGQQVTLRCSSQSGHNTVSWYQQALGQGPQFIFQYYREEENGRGNFPPRFSGLQFPNYSSELNVNALELDDSALYLCASSQSPDRGGEAFFGQGTRLTVV.

The chain couples TRBV6-6 to TRBJ2-1; perhaps TRBD2 as D (6 bases). CDR3 length equals 14 residues. The germline V gene encodes CDR1 MNHNY and CDR2 SVGAGI (reference sequence). Trimming left V 2 bases short and J 6 bases short, with 11 bases between. The DNA for the CDR3 is TGTGCCAGCAGTTACGGAGGGGCTCGCAATGAGCAGTTCTTC. Protein sequence: CASSYGGARNEQFF.

In its sample, this clone was seen a few times. This rearrangement joins TRBV6-5 to TRBJ1-1; D gene ambiguous. Trimming stripped 4 bases from V and 4 bases from J, with 10 bases between. The CDR3 totals 13 residues. In germline, CDR1 is MNHEY, CDR2 SVGAGI. CDR3 protein: CASSSPERTEAFF. Here the CDR3 DNA reads TGTGCCAGCAGTTCACCTGAGCGCACTGAAGCTTTCTTT.

The chain has TRBV11-2 and TRBJ2-6; D unclear. This CDR3 contains 14 residues. Germline loops: CDR1 SGHAT, CDR2 FQNNGV. Trimming removed 5 bases at V and 0 bases at J, with 5 bases between. The CDR3 nucleotides read TGTGCCAGCAGCCACAGCTCTGGGGCCAACGTCCTGACTTTC. Amino acid sequence: CASSHSSGANVLTF.

The J gene is TRBJ1-1, the V gene TRBV6-1; no definite D call. CDR3 length equals 14 residues. V dropped 3 bases and J dropped 0 bases, with 8 bases sitting between them. Per the germline V gene, CDR1 is MNHNS and CDR2 is SASEGT. The CDR3: CASSDRGLNTEAFF. The CDR3 nucleotides read TGTGCCAGCAGTGATCGGGGATTGAACACTGAAGCTTTCTTT.

V gene TRBV29-1 combines with J gene TRBJ2-3, with a weak D call TRBD2 (5 bases). The germline gives CDR1 SQVTM, CDR2 ANQGSEA. V dropped 2 bases and J dropped 0 bases, with 9 bases sitting between them. CDR3 length: 14 amino acids. Written as DNA, the CDR3 is TGCAGCGTTGAATCTAGCACTAGCACAGATACGCAGTATTTT. It specifies CSVESSTSTDTQYF.

The chain uses TRBV7-3 and TRBJ2-3; D is possibly TRBD1 (6 bases). Germline V gene lookup returns CDR1 SGHTA and CDR2 FQGTGA. V gave up 4 bases and J gave up 2 bases, with 13 bases separating them. The CDR3 length is 15 residues. As DNA, the CDR3 is TGTGCCAGCAGCTCCGGACAGAGCCACACAGATACGCAGTATTTT. Residues: CASSSGQSHTDTQYF.

The chain recombines TRBV5-4 with TRBJ1-2, with D uncertain. CDR3 length: 13 residues. V gave up 4 bases and J gave up 8 bases, with 15 bases separating them. Per germline, CDR1 SGHNT and CDR2 YYREEE (reference sequence). The CDR3 bases are TGTGCCAGCAGCCTGGGGATTTTGAGGGGCTACACCTTC. This translates into CASSLGILRGYTF. Drawing the rest from reference TRBV5-4 and TRBJ1-2, the complete variable domain is ETGVTQSPTHLIKTRGQQVTLRCSSQSGHNTVSWYQQALGQGPQFIFQYYREEENGRGNFPPRFSGLQFPNYSSELNVNALELDDSALYLCASSLGILRGYTFGSGTRLTVV.

This chain connects TRBV27 to TRBJ1-6; possibly TRBD1 for D (6 bases). Germline values: CDR1 MNHEY, CDR2 SMNVEV (reference sequence). The CDR3 is 14 amino acids. Trimming pared 5 bases from V and 8 bases from J, leaving 13 bases between. The CDR3 DNA reads TGTGCCAGCAGTCCCTGGGACACTGATTCACCCCTCCACTTT. This encodes CASSPWDTDSPLHF.

This clone was seen only a few times. V gene TRBV19 combines with J gene TRBJ2-7, with D perhaps TRBD2 (5 bases). CDR3 length: 12 residues. Germline CDR1 LNHDA, CDR2 SQIVND (reference sequence). V was shortened by 5 bases and J by 6 bases, with 11 bases between the two germline ends. The CDR3 loop is CASSPGISEQYF. The CDR3 nucleotides read TGTGCCAGTAGTCCGGGGATCTCCGAGCAGTACTTC.

The chain links TRBV2 to TRBJ2-5, with 8 bases that match TRBD2. The CDR3 sequence is 15 residues long. The germline CDR1 and CDR2 sequences are SNHLY and FYNNEI. The V segment lost 1 base and the J segment 6 bases; nucleotides outside the gene matches: 7. DNA for the CDR3: TGTGCCAGCAGTGAAGAGTCGGGGGGGCCTCAGACCCAGTACTTC. Amino acid sequence: CASSEESGGPQTQYF.

This chain joins TRBV5-1 and TRBJ2-1; no definite D call. The CDR3 sequence is 13 residues long. Germline values: CDR1 SGHRS, CDR2 YFSETQ. The V end was cut by 0 bases, the J end by 6 bases, with 7 bases between. CDR3 sequence: CASSLEPVNEQFF. The CDR3 nucleotides are TGCGCCAGCAGCTTGGAGCCGGTCAATGAGCAGTTCTTC.

V gene TRBV9 combines with J gene TRBJ1-2; 10 positions match TRBD1. Trimming took 6 bases from V and 5 from J; bases not matched to a gene: 7. Germline V gene data show CDR1 as SGDLS and CDR2 as YYNGEE. This CDR3 comprises 14 residues. In nucleotides, the CDR3 is TGTGCCAGCAACCCGGGACAGGGGTATTATGGCTACACCTTC. Translated, it gives CASNPGQGYYGYTF.

This sequence joins TRBV2 and TRBJ1-1; possibly TRBD1 for D (5 bases). Germline assignment: CDR1 SNHLY and CDR2 FYNNEI. This CDR3 has 14 amino acids. Between the trimmed V and J ends, which lost 0 bases and 4 bases, there was a span of 9 bases. The CDR3 nucleotides read TGTGCCAGCAGTGAAGCGCGGGGGAGCACTGAAGCTTTCTTT. Residues: CASSEARGSTEAFF.

The J gene is TRBJ2-7, the V gene TRBV30, with D unclear. The CDR3 length is 13 residues. Trimming cost V 4 bases and J 0 bases, with 10 bases left between them. Germline CDR1 and CDR2: GTSNPN and SVGIG (reference sequence). CDR3 sequence reads: CAWNPVSSYEQYF. The DNA for the CDR3 is TGTGCCTGGAATCCGGTTAGCTCCTACGAGCAGTACTTC.

V is TRBV9 and J is TRBJ1-2; unclear D gene. Trimming shortened V by 4 bases and J by 3 bases, and 4 bases separated the two germline ends. The CDR3 is made up of 11 amino acids. Germline loops: CDR1 SGDLS, CDR2 YYNGEE. CDR3 nucleotides: TGTGCCAGCAGCTCTCACTATGGCTACACCTTC. Encoded protein: CASSSHYGYTF.

This clone came up once. The chain recombines TRBV5-4 with TRBJ1-2; possibly TRBD1 for D (6 bases). Germline V gene sequence: CDR1 SGHNT, CDR2 YYREEE (reference sequence). CDR3 size: 15 residues. V was clipped by 5 bases and J by 0 bases, with 14 bases between them. The CDR3 DNA reads as TGTGCCAGCAGGCAAGGGGGAACCACTAACTATGGCTACACCTTC. It translates to CASRQGGTTNYGYTF.

The chain has TRBV18 and TRBJ1-2, with a tentative D call TRBD1 (6 bases). Trimming stripped 3 bases from V and 8 bases from J, with 16 bases between. The CDR3 is made up of 14 amino acids. The germline gives CDR1 KGHSH, CDR2 LQKENI. CDR3: CASSPSGRGGGYTF. CDR3 DNA: TGTGCCAGCTCACCCTCCGGCAGGGGAGGGGGCTACACCTTC.

V is TRBV6-5 and J is TRBJ1-2; 7 bases match TRBD1. There are 12 residues in the CDR3. Trimming took 8 bases from V and 8 from J; bases not matched to a gene: 8. Germline-derived CDR1 and CDR2 are MNHEY and SVGAGI. The CDR3 here is CASREGAKGYTF. Here the CDR3 DNA reads TGTGCCAGCCGTGAGGGGGCGAAGGGCTACACCTTC.

J is TRBJ2-5 and V is TRBV27; D may be TRBD2 (6 bases). The germline V and J ends were trimmed by 0 bases and 7 bases, with 15 bases remaining between them. The CDR3 loop spans 15 amino acids. Germline values: CDR1 MNHEY, CDR2 SMNVEV (reference sequence). CDR3 protein: CASSLSISRRGTQYF. The CDR3 nucleotides are TGTGCCAGCAGTTTATCGATATCCCGGCGGGGGACCCAGTACTTC.

The chain combines TRBV12-5 with TRBJ2-3, with 9 bases aligning to TRBD2. The trim removed 6 bases at V and 6 bases at J, leaving 4 bases unmatched. The CDR3 length is 13 residues. Germline V gene data show CDR1 as LGHNT and CDR2 as FRNRAP. The DNA for the CDR3 is TGTGCTAGTGGGTCTAGCGGGGCGGATACGCAGTATTTT. This gives the protein CASGSSGADTQYF.

The J gene is TRBJ1-2, the V gene TRBV6-5; D unresolved. Germline V gene sequence: CDR1 MNHEY, CDR2 SVGAGI. V was shortened by 5 bases and J by 6 bases, with 13 bases between the two germline ends. The CDR3 totals 13 residues. CDR3 coding DNA: TGTGCCAGCAGTCCCCGATGGGCCGATGGCTACACCTTC. It codes for CASSPRWADGYTF.